These 8 T cell receptor beta chains were sequenced from one sample in a study of T-cell reconstitution after alpha-beta-depleted transplantation in children. TCRbeta library preparation incorporated unique molecular identifiers. TCRdb ran MiXCR on the PCR reads and lists one entry per CDR3 protein. The data show about 360,000 distinct CDR3 sequences, about an eighth seen once. The specimen comprised PBMCs, sampled from the stem cell graft. The receptors stem from a human donor who donated a stem cell graft to a child with Fanconi anemia.

This clonotype was found a few times. This chain connects TRBV5-1 to TRBJ1-2, with D possibly TRBD1 on 5 matching bases. The CDR3 is 14 residues long. Germline V gene lookup returns CDR1 SGHRS and CDR2 YFSETQ. V shed 7 bases and J shed 4 bases, with 17 bases lying between them. The CDR3 reads CASGQDKASYGYTF. CDR3 DNA sequence: TGCGCCAGCGGGCAGGACAAGGCGTCCTATGGCTACACCTTC.

In its sample, this clonotype was seen many times. This chain connects TRBV5-1 to TRBJ1-1, with D possibly TRBD1 on 6 matching bases. This CDR3 region has 14 residues. Germline CDR1 SGHRS, CDR2 YFSETQ. V gave up 6 bases and J gave up 5 bases, with 17 bases separating them. The CDR3, as DNA: TGCGCCAGCACCCAAGGGGGGGGCAGGACTGAAGCTTTCTTT. Translation gives CASTQGGGRTEAFF.

This clonotype was counted at least ten times. The chain recombines TRBV12-3 or TRBV12-4 with TRBJ2-2; the D gene is possibly TRBD1 (6 bases). V lost 3 bases, J lost 3 bases, and 11 bases lay in between. The CDR3 runs 15 residues. CDR3 amino acids: CASSFGSGDTGELFF. The CDR3 DNA reads as TGTGCCAGCAGTTTCGGGTCAGGGGACACCGGGGAGCTGTTTTTT.

Only a few counts were recorded for this clonotype. This rearrangement joins TRBV7-9 to TRBJ2-7; D not certain. From germline, CDR1 is SEHNR and CDR2 FQNEAQ (reference sequence). Trimming left V 5 bases short and J 6 bases short, with 20 bases between. The CDR3 consists of 15 residues. DNA for the CDR3: TGTGCCAGCAGCCCAGGCCCCCAGCCTCGGTTCGAGCAGTACTTC. This sequence encodes CASSPGPQPRFEQYF. Variable domain in full (rest from reference TRBV7-9 and TRBJ2-7): DTGVSQNPRHKITKRGQNVTFRCDPISEHNRLYWYRQTLGQGPEFLTYFQNEAQLEKSRLLSDRFSAERPKGSFSTLEIQRTEQGDSAMYLCASSPGPQPRFEQYFGPGTRLTVT.

In this sample, this clonotype turned up a few times. J is TRBJ2-1 and V is TRBV18; tentative D call: TRBD2 (5 bases). CDR1 is KGHSH and CDR2 is LQKENI in the germline V gene. This CDR3 has 20 residues. Deletions cut 3 bases from V and 1 base from J, with 25 bases between. The CDR3 bases are TGTGCCAGCTCACCCTCACGCAGTGAGCGGAGCCTCTTTTCCTACAATGAGCAGTTCTTC. Its translation is CASSPSRSERSLFSYNEQFF.

CDR3 nucleotides: TGTGCCAGCAGTTGGGCCGGGACAGGGAGTAACTATGGCTACACCTTC. Translating gives CASSWAGTGSNYGYTF. This sequence joins TRBV6-5 and TRBJ1-2; 9 bases are shared with TRBD1. CDR1 is MNHEY, CDR2 SVGAGI, per germline. There are 16 residues in the CDR3. Trimming took 4 bases from V and 1 from J; bases not matched to a gene: 7.

The J gene is TRBJ2-5, the V gene TRBV30; 11 positions agree with TRBD1. CDR1 is GTSNPN and CDR2 is SVGIG in the germline V gene (reference sequence). Unmatched junction bases numbered 5, after V lost 3 bases and J lost 5 bases. The CDR3 extends over 14 amino acids. CDR3 bases: TGTGCCTGGAGGGACAGGGGGCGTTCGGAGACCCAGTACTTC. Amino acids: CAWRDRGRSETQYF. Full variable domain (remainder filled in from reference TRBV30 and TRBJ2-5): SQTIHQWPATLVQPVGSPLSLECTVEGTSNPNLYWYRQAAGRGLQLLFYSVGIGQISSEVPQNLSASRPQDRQFILSSKKLLLSDSGFYLCAWRDRGRSETQYFGPGTRLLVL.

This clonotype was counted only a few times. The chain is built from TRBV15 and TRBJ1-2; 12 nucleotides align to TRBD1. V was pared by 1 base and J by 7 bases, with 4 bases of the junction left unmatched. Germline V gene sequence: CDR1 LNHNV, CDR2 YYDKDF (reference sequence). The CDR3 runs to 15 residues. CDR3 nucleotide sequence: TGTGCCACCAGCAGAGGGGACAGGGGGCTTCCTGGCTACACCTTC. The encoded protein is CATSRGDRGLPGYTF.